This TCR beta chain was recovered during a study of blood T cells in healthy people across ages. Study in general: Template switching caught about one barcoded beta molecule for each two T cells.

Germline V gives CDR1 ENHRY, CDR2 SYGVKD. V was shortened by 4 bases and J by 3 bases, with 9 bases between the two germline ends. The CDR3 extends over 13 amino acids. This clonotype has just a few counts. Through a sample-barcoded 5' primer and a J-beta primer mix, a second PCR was run for roughly 7 to 11 cycles. TCRdb passed the 5' RACE reads through MiXCR, listing each CDR3 protein once. Of roughly 1.7 million distinct CDR3 sequences listed, 34% are singletons. The J gene is TRBJ2-5, the V gene TRBV10-3; possible D gene TRBD2, 5 bases. The TCR comes from a woman in her thirties in good health. Sequencing was done on a sample of blood. The CDR3 region is CAISAREKETQYF. The CDR3 nucleotides are TGTGCCATCAGTGCACGGGAAAAAGAGACCCAGTACTTC.